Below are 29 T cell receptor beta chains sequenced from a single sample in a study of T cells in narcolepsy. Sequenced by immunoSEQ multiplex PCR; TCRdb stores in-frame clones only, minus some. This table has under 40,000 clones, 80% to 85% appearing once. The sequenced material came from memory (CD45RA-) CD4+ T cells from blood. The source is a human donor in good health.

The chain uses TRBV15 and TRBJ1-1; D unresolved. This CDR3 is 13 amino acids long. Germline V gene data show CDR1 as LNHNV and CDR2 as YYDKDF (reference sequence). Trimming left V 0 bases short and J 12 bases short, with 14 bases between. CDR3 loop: CATSRDEGRESFF. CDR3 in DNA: TGTGCCACCAGCAGAGATGAGGGCCGGGAGTCTTTCTTT.

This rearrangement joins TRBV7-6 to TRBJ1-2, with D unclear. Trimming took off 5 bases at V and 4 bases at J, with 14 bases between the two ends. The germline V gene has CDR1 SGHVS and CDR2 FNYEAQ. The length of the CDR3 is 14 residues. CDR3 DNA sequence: TGTGCCAGCAGCCCCACAGCGATAGGCTATGGCTACACCTTC. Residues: CASSPTAIGYGYTF.

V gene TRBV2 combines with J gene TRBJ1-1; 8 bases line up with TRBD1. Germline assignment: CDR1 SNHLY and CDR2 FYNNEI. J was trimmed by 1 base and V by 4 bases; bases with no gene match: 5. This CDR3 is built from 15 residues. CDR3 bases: TGTGCCAGCAGTGTCTATGGGACAGGGAACACTGAAGCTTTCTTT. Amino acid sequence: CASSVYGTGNTEAFF.

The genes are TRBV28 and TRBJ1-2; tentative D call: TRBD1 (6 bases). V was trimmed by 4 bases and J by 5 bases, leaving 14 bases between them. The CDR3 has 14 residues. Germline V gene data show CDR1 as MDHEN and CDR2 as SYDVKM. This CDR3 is CASSSHGQHYGYTF. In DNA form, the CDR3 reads TGTGCCAGCAGTTCCCATGGACAGCATTATGGCTACACCTTC.

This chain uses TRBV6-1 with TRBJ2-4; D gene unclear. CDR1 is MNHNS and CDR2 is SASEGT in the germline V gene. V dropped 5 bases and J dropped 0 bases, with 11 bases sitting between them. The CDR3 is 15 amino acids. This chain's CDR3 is CASSSESLAKNIQYF. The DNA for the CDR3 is TGTGCCAGCAGTTCAGAAAGCTTAGCCAAAAACATTCAGTACTTC.

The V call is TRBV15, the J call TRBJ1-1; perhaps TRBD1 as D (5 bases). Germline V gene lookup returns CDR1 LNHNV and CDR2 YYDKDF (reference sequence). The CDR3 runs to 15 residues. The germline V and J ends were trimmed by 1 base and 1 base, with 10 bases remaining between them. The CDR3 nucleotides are TGTGCCACCAGCAGAGGAGGGGCGGGGAACACTGAAGCTTTCTTT. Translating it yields CATSRGGAGNTEAFF.

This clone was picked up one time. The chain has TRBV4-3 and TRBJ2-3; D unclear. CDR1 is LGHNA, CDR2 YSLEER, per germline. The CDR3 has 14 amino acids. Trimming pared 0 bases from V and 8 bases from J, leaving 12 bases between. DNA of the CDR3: TGCGCCAGCAGCCAAGATTATGCGGAGTTTACGCAGTATTTT. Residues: CASSQDYAEFTQYF.

The CDR3 DNA reads as TGTGCCAGCAGCGAACTAGCGGGGGGGCAAGAGACCCAGTACTTC. The encoded protein is CASSELAGGQETQYF. The J gene is TRBJ2-5, the V gene TRBV9; 13 nucleotides align to TRBD2. V trimming: 3 bases; J trimming: 2 bases; junction bases outside the gene matches: 1. The CDR3 length is 15 residues. Germline-derived CDR1 and CDR2 are SGDLS and YYNGEE.

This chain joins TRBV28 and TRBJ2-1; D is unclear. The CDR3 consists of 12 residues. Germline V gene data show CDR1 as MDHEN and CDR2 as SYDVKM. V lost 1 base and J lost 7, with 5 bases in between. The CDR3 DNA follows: TGTGCCAGCAGTTTATTGGGGAATGAGCAGTTCTTC. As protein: CASSLLGNEQFF.

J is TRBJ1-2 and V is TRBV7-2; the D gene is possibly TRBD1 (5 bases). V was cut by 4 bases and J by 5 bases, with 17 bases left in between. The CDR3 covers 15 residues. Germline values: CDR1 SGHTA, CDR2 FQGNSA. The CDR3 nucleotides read TGTGCCAGCAGCTGGGGACCTCCAGAGGGTTATGGCTACACCTTC. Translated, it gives CASSWGPPEGYGYTF.

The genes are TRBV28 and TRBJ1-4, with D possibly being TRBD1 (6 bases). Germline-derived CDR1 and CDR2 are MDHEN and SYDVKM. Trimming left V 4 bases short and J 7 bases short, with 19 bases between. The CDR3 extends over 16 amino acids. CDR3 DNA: TGTGCCAGCAGTTACACCAATGGGGGCCGCGGTGAAAAACTGTTTTTT. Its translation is CASSYTNGGRGEKLFF.

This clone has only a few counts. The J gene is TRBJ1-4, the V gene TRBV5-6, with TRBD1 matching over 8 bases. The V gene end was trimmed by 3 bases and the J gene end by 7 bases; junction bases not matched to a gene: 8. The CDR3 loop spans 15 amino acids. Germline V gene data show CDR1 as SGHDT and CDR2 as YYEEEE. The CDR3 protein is CASSSVTGEGEKLFF. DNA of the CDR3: TGTGCCAGCAGCTCAGTGACAGGGGAGGGTGAAAAACTGTTTTTT.

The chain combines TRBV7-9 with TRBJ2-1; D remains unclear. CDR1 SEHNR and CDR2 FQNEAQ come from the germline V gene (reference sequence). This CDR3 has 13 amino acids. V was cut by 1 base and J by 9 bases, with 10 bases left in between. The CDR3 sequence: CASSLDASLEQFF. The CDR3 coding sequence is TGTGCCAGCAGCTTAGATGCATCCCTTGAGCAGTTCTTC.

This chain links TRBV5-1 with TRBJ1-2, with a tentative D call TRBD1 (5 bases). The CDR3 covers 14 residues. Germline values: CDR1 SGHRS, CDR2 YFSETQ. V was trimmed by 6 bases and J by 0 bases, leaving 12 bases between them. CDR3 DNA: TGCGCCAGCACGCGGGACGGAGCTAACTATGGCTACACCTTC. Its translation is CASTRDGANYGYTF.

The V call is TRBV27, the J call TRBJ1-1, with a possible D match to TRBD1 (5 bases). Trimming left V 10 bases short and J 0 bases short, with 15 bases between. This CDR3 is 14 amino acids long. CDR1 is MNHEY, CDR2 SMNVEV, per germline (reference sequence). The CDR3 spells CATRPGGLNTEAFF. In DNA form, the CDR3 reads TGTGCCACCCGACCCGGGGGGTTGAACACTGAAGCTTTCTTT.

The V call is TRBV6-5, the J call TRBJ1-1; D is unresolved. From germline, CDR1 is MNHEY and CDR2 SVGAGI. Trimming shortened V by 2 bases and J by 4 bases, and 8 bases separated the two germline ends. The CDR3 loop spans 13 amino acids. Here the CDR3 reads CASSYTGSTEAFF. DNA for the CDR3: TGTGCCAGCAGTTACACGGGTAGCACTGAAGCTTTCTTT.

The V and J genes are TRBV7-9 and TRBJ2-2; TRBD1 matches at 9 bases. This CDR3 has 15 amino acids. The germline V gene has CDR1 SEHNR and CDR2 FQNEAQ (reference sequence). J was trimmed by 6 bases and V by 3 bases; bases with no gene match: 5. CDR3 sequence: CASSLGDRESGELFF. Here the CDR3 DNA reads TGTGCCAGCAGCTTGGGGGACAGGGAATCCGGGGAGCTGTTTTTT.

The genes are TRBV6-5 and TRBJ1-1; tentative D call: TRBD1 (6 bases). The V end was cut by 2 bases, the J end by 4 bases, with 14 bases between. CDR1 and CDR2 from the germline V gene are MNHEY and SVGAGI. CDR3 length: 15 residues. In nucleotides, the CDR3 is TGTGCCAGCAGTTACGGCGCAGGGGTAAGCACTGAAGCTTTCTTT. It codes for CASSYGAGVSTEAFF.

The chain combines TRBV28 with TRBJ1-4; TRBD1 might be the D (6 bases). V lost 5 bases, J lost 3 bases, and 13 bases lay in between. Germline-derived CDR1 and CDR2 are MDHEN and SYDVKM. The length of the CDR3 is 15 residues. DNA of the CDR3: TGTGCCAGCAGTCCTAGGGGGGTAGCTAATGAAAAACTGTTTTTT. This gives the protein CASSPRGVANEKLFF.

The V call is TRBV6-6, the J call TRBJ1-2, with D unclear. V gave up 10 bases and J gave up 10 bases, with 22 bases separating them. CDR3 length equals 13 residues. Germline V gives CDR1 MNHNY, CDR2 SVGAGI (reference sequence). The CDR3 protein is CATVDTVYEDYTF. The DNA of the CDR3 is TGTGCCACCGTAGACACAGTATACGAGGACTACACCTTC.

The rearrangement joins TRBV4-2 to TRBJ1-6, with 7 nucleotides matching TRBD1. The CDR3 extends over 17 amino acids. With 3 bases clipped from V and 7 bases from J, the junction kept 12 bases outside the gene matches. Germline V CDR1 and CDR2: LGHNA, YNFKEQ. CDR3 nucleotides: TGTGCCAGCAGCCAGGAAGGGTCCGGGACAGAAAATTCACCCCTCCACTTT. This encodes CASSQEGSGTENSPLHF.

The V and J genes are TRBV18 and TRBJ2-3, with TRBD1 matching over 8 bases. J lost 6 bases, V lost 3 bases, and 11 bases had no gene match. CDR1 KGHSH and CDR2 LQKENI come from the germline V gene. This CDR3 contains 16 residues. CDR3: CASSPRGRGRGDTQYF. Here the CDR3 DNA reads TGTGCCAGCTCACCCCGGGGCAGGGGGCGCGGGGATACGCAGTATTTT.

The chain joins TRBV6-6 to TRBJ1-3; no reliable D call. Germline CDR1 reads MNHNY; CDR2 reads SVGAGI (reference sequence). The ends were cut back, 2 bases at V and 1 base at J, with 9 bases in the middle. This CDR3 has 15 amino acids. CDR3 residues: CASSYEGVSGNTIYF. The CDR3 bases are TGTGCCAGCAGTTACGAGGGAGTGTCTGGAAACACCATATATTTT.

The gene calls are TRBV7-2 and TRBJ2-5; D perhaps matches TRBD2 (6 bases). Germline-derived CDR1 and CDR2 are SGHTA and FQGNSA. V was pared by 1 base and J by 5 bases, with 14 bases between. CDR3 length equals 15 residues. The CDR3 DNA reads TGTGCCAGCAGCTTAGTGCGGGGCGGCGGGGAGACCCAGTACTTC. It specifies CASSLVRGGGETQYF.

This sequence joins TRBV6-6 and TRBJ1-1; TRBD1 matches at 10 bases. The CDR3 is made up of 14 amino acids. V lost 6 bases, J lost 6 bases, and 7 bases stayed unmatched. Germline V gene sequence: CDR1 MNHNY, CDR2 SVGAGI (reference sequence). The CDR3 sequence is CASRPPGQGPEAFF. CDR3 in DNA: TGTGCCAGCAGGCCACCGGGACAGGGGCCTGAAGCTTTCTTT.

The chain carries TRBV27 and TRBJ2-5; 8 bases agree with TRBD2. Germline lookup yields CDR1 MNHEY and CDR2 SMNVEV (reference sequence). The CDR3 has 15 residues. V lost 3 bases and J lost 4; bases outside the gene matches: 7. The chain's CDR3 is CASSFSGLASETQYF. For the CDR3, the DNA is TGTGCCAGCAGTTTCTCCGGACTAGCATCAGAGACCCAGTACTTC.

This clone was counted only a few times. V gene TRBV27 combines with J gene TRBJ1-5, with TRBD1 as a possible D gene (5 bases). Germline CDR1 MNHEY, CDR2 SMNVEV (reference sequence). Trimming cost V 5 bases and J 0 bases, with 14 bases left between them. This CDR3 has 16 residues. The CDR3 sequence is CASSPRWGDSNQPQHF. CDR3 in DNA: TGTGCCAGCAGTCCGAGGTGGGGGGATAGCAATCAGCCCCAGCATTTT.

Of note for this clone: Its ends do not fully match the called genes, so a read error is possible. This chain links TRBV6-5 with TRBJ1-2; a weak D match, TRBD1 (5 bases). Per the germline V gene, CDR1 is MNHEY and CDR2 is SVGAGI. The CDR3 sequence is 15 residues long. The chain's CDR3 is CASSPHRGGIYGYAF. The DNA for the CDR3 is TGTGCCAGCAGTCCCCACCGTGGGGGTATCTATGGCTACGCCTTC.

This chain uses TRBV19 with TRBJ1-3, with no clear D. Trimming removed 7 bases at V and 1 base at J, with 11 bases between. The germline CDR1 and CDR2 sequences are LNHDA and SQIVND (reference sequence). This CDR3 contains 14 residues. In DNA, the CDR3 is TGTGCCAGTATTCCGCGTCGGTCTGGAAACACCATATATTTT. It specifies CASIPRRSGNTIYF.